The 22 T cell receptor beta chains in this list originate from one sample, sequenced in a study of T cells in Graves' hyperthyroidism and ophthalmopathy. From RNA transcripts, TCR beta CDR3 regions were amplified. The study used the HTBI primer set for a first-round RT-PCR of the TCR CDR3. TCRdb passed the multiplex PCR reads through MiXCR, listing each CDR3 protein once. The sample has hundreds of thousands of distinct CDR3 sequences; approximately 13% are singletons. Sequencing was carried out using blood. The receptors come from a woman aged 40 to 49 with Graves' ophthalmopathy.

This clonotype was observed a few times. The chain is built from TRBV12-3 or TRBV12-4 and TRBJ1-2, with D uncertain. Trimming removed 0 bases at V and 4 bases at J, with 9 bases between. This CDR3 spans 14 amino acids. CDR3 in amino acids: CASSLASGSYGYTF. The CDR3 nucleotides are TGTGCCAGCAGTTTAGCGTCAGGCAGCTATGGCTACACCTTC.

The J gene is TRBJ1-6, the V gene TRBV11-1; D might be TRBD1 (6 bases). CDR3 length equals 15 residues. Germline V gene sequence: CDR1 SGHAT, CDR2 FQDESV (reference sequence). Between the trimmed V and J ends, which lost 0 bases and 6 bases, there was a span of 9 bases. The DNA for the CDR3 is TGTGCCAGCAGCTTAGCAGGGACATCTAATTCACCCCTCCACTTT. It translates to CASSLAGTSNSPLHF.

This clonotype was seen ten or more times. This chain connects TRBV11-2 to TRBJ1-5, with TRBD1 matching 9 bases. J gave up 7 bases and V 2 bases, and 6 bases lay outside the gene matches. The CDR3 extends over 15 amino acids. Germline V CDR1 and CDR2: SGHAT, FQNNGV. The CDR3 reads CASSLNRGRGQPQHF. CDR3 sequence (DNA): TGTGCCAGCAGCTTAAACAGGGGGCGCGGGCAGCCCCAGCATTTT. Full variable domain (outside the CDR3, taken from reference TRBV11-2 and TRBJ1-5): EAGVAQSPRYKIIEKRQSVAFWCNPISGHATLYWYQQILGQGPKLLIQFQNNGVVDDSQLPKDRFSAERLKGVDSTLKIQPAKLEDSAVYLCASSLNRGRGQPQHFGDGTRLSIL.

The genes are TRBV18 and TRBJ2-1, with 8 bases that match TRBD2. The CDR3 contains 15 residues. The germline V gene encodes CDR1 KGHSH and CDR2 LQKENI. The V and J ends lost 3 bases and 5 bases, in that order; junction bases with no gene match: 6. DNA for the CDR3: TGTGCCAGCTCACCTGATAGCGGGGCTAACAATGAGCAGTTCTTC. Protein product: CASSPDSGANNEQFF.

In this sample, this clonotype turned up many times. The junction differs from germline at one of its ends, possibly a read error. The chain employs TRBV11-2 and TRBJ1-6, with TRBD1 as a possible D gene (5 bases). CDR1 is SGHAT, CDR2 FQNNGV, per germline. There are 13 residues in the CDR3. In DNA, the CDR3 is TGTGCCAGCAGCGTAGAACCGGGGGCACCCCTCCACTTT. It translates to CASSVEPGAPLHF.

This clonotype came up many times. The CDR3 loop reads CASSGTLENEQFF. The CDR3, as DNA: TGTGCCAGCAGTGGGACCCTAGAGAATGAGCAGTTCTTC. The genes are TRBV6-1 and TRBJ2-1; D is uncertain. Germline V gene sequence: CDR1 MNHNS, CDR2 SASEGT. The germline V and J ends were trimmed by 4 bases and 7 bases, with 11 bases remaining between them. The CDR3 length is 13 residues.

This clonotype has just a few counts. This sequence joins TRBV9 and TRBJ2-2; either TRBD1 or TRBD2 may supply D (6 bases each). V lost 4 bases and J 6 bases, leaving 19 bases between the germline ends. CDR1 and CDR2 from the germline V gene are SGDLS and YYNGEE. The CDR3 consists of 16 residues. In DNA form, the CDR3 reads TGTGCCAGCAGCTTCTCTAACGGGGGCTTCGCCGGGGAGCTGTTTTTT. It specifies CASSFSNGGFAGELFF. The variable domain in full, completed from reference TRBV9 and TRBJ2-2, reads DSGVTQTPKHLITATGQRVTLRCSPRSGDLSVYWYQQSLDQGLQFLIQYYNGEERAKGNILERFSAQQFPDLHSELNLSSLELGDSALYFCASSFSNGGFAGELFFGEGSRLTVL.

This clonotype was seen repeatedly, ten times or more. This chain connects TRBV6-1 to TRBJ1-2; D not resolved. V was cut by 1 base and J by 4 bases, with 10 bases left in between. The CDR3 is made up of 14 amino acids. Germline CDR1 MNHNS, CDR2 SASEGT. In DNA form, the CDR3 reads TGTGCCAGCAGTGAAGGGGTCGGGCGCTATGGCTACACCTTC. It translates to CASSEGVGRYGYTF.

This clonotype showed up many times. The chain carries TRBV20-1 and TRBJ2-7, with D perhaps matching TRBD1 (6 bases). CDR3 length: 14 residues. Germline V gene data show CDR1 as DFQATT and CDR2 as SNEGSKA (reference sequence). V was trimmed by 3 bases and J by 4 bases, leaving 16 bases between them. The CDR3 DNA follows: TGCAGTGCTAGCCGGCAGGGGATAAGGTACGAGCAGTACTTC. This gives the protein CSASRQGIRYEQYF.

A few counts support this clonotype. V and J are TRBV5-1 and TRBJ2-5; 12 nucleotides align to TRBD2. CDR3 length: 16 residues. The J segment lost 5 bases and the V segment lost 4 bases, leaving 9 bases of the junction unmatched. Germline V gives CDR1 SGHRS, CDR2 YFSETQ. The CDR3 here is CASSPGLAGTGETQYF. The CDR3 DNA sequence: TGCGCCAGCAGCCCCGGACTAGCGGGGACTGGGGAGACCCAGTACTTC.

At least ten counts were recorded for this clonotype. The V and J genes are TRBV12-3 or TRBV12-4 and TRBJ2-7; weak D call: TRBD2 (5 bases). V was shortened by 6 bases and J by 6 bases, with 12 bases between the two germline ends. CDR3 length equals 12 residues. The CDR3 protein is CASRIGLSEQYF. CDR3 DNA: TGTGCCAGCAGGATCGGACTTAGCGAGCAGTACTTC.

This clonotype was counted a few times. The rearrangement joins TRBV19 to TRBJ1-3; no reliable D call. Germline V gives CDR1 LNHDA, CDR2 SQIVND (reference sequence). V was pared by 11 bases and J by 4 bases, with 9 bases between. This CDR3 spans 11 amino acids. The chain's CDR3 is CAAGLGNTIYF. CDR3 nucleotides: TGTGCCGCAGGTTTGGGAAACACCATATATTTT. Drawing the rest from reference TRBV19 and TRBJ1-3, the complete variable domain is DGGITQSPKYLFRKEGQNVTLSCEQNLNHDAMYWYRQDPGQGLRLIYYSQIVNDFQKGDIAEGYSVSREKKESFPLTVTSAQKNPTAFYLCAAGLGNTIYFGEGSWLTVV.

The CDR3 sequence is CASRTGRGGAEAFF. Here the CDR3 DNA reads TGTGCCAGCAGAACGGGGAGGGGAGGGGCTGAAGCTTTCTTT. The chain links TRBV6-1 to TRBJ1-1; a possible D gene is TRBD1 (5 bases). Germline values: CDR1 MNHNS, CDR2 SASEGT. With 6 bases removed from V and 6 bases from J, the gap between germline ends came to 17 bases. The CDR3 length is 14 residues.

This clonotype was counted a few times. V usage is TRBV5-8 and J usage is TRBJ2-3; 8 positions match TRBD2. Trimming cost V 4 bases and J 4 bases; bases outside gene matches: 8. The CDR3 totals 15 residues. CDR1 is SGHTS, CDR2 YDEGEE, per germline. The CDR3 DNA sequence: TGTGCCAGCAGCGCCCGGGGGGGCGACGCAGATACGCAGTATTTT. It specifies CASSARGGDADTQYF.

As concerns this clonotype: One junction end disagrees with the germline gene, perhaps due to a read error. The chain has TRBV6-4 and TRBJ1-1; D remains unclear. The germline V gene has CDR1 MRHNA and CDR2 SNTAGT. CDR3 length equals 12 residues. DNA for the CDR3: TGTGCCAGCAAGGGAGTGAACACTGGAGCTTTCTTT. It translates to CASKGVNTGAFF.

In this sample, this clonotype turned up many times. The chain joins TRBV20-1 to TRBJ2-5; TRBD2 matches 9 bases. V dropped 0 bases and J dropped 4; count of bases not matched to a gene: 9. The CDR3 spans 16 residues. Germline assignment: CDR1 DFQATT and CDR2 SNEGSKA (reference sequence). CDR3 nucleotides: TGCAGTGCTAGAGATCTCGCGGGAGGGCCCGGAGAGACCCAGTACTTC. Its protein is CSARDLAGGPGETQYF.

The rearrangement uses TRBV20-1 and TRBJ2-5; 9 bases are a match to TRBD2. The V and J ends lost 5 bases and 1 base, in that order; junction bases with no gene match: 5. This CDR3 has 14 amino acids. The germline V gene encodes CDR1 DFQATT and CDR2 SNEGSKA (reference sequence). Written as DNA, the CDR3 is TGCAGTGCTGTAAAGCGGGGGGCCCAAGAGACCCAGTACTTC. This sequence encodes CSAVKRGAQETQYF.

This clonotype was recorded many times. The chain couples TRBV28 to TRBJ2-2; TRBD1 is a possible D gene (5 bases). CDR1 MDHEN and CDR2 SYDVKM come from the germline V gene. The CDR3 has 16 residues. V was shortened by 6 bases and J by 8 bases, with 22 bases between the two germline ends. The CDR3 is CASSESRAPLPGELFF. Written as DNA, the CDR3 is TGTGCCAGCAGCGAAAGCAGGGCACCACTACCGGGGGAGCTGTTTTTT. Full variable domain (missing parts from reference TRBV28 and TRBJ2-2): DVKVTQSSRYLVKRTGEKVFLECVQDMDHENMFWYRQDPGLGLRLIYFSYDVKMKEKGDIPEGYSVSREKKERFSLILESASTNQTSMYLCASSESRAPLPGELFFGEGSRLTVL.

This clonotype was counted a few times. The J gene is TRBJ1-1, the V gene TRBV18; 10 positions agree with TRBD1. Germline CDR1 and CDR2: KGHSH and LQKENI. The V segment lost 3 bases and the J segment 10 bases; nucleotides outside the gene matches: 5. CDR3 length equals 13 residues. CDR3 sequence reads: CASSPGQGVVAFF. CDR3 DNA sequence: TGTGCCAGCTCACCCGGACAGGGGGTTGTAGCTTTCTTT.

In regard to this clonotype: Since a much larger clone is just one base distant, this may be a read error. The chain couples TRBV10-3 to TRBJ2-3; no definite D call. This CDR3 region has 18 residues. V shed 5 bases and J shed 2 bases, with 23 bases lying between them. Germline assignment: CDR1 ENHRY and CDR2 SYGVKD. The CDR3 spells CAISKCNRPQMTTDTQYF. In nucleotides, the CDR3 is TGTGCCATCAGTAAATGTAACAGACCTCAGATGACCACAGATACGCAGTATTTT.

The table lists this clonotype with a few counts. The rearrangement joins TRBV10-3 to TRBJ1-2; no reliable D call. The V and J ends lost 0 bases and 6 bases respectively, with 11 bases between them. The CDR3 runs 14 residues. CDR1 is ENHRY, CDR2 SYGVKD, per germline. The CDR3 reads CAISESTDRHGYTF. The CDR3 DNA is TGTGCCATCAGTGAGTCGACGGACCGCCATGGCTACACCTTC.

This clonotype was detected ten times or more. The V gene is TRBV6-2 or TRBV6-3, the J gene TRBJ2-1; D is unclear. CDR3 length equals 12 residues. Germline CDR1 and CDR2: MNHEY and SVGEGT. The V end lost 0 bases, the J end lost 10 bases, and 7 bases lay between the germline ends. The CDR3 DNA sequence: TGTGCCAGCAGTTACTCAAAAGCGGAGCAGTTCTTC. This encodes CASSYSKAEQFF.